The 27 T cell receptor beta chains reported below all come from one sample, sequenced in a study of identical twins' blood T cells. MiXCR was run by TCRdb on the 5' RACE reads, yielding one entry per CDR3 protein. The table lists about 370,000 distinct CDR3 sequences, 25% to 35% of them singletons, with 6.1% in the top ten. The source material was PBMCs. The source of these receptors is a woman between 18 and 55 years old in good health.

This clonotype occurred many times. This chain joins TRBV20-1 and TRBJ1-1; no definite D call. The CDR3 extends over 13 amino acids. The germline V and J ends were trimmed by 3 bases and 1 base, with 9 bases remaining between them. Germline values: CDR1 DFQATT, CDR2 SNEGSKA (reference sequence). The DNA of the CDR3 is TGCAGTGCTAGTCGGTCGCAGAACACTGAAGCTTTCTTT. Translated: CSASRSQNTEAFF.

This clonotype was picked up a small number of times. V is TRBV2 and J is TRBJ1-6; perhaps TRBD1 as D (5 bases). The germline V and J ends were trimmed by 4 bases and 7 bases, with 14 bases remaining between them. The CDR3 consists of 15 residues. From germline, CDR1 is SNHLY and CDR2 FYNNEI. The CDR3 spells CASSAYRPGNSPLHF. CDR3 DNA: TGTGCCAGCAGTGCTTACAGGCCTGGGAATTCACCCCTCCACTTT.

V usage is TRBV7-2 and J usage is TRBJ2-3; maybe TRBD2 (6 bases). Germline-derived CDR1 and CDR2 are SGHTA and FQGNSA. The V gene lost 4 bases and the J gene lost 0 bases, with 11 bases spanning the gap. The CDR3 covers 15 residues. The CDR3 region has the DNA TGTGCCAGCAGCTACGGGGGATTCAGCACAGATACGCAGTATTTT. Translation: CASSYGGFSTDTQYF. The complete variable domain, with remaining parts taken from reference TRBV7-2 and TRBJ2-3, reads GAGVSQSPSNKVTEKGKDVELRCDPISGHTALYWYRQSLGQGLEFLIYFQGNSAPDKSGLPSDRFSAERTGGSVSTLTIQRTQQEDSAVYLCASSYGGFSTDTQYFGPGTRLTVL.

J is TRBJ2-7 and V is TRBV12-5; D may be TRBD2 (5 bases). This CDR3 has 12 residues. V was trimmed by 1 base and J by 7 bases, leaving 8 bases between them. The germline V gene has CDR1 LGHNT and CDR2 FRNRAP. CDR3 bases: TGTGCTAGTGGTTTGGGGCGGAGGGAGCAGTACTTC. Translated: CASGLGRREQYF.

This CDR3 reads CASTQGHRNTEAFF. DNA of the CDR3: TGTGCCAGTACCCAAGGACATCGCAACACTGAAGCTTTCTTT. The V gene is TRBV19, the J gene TRBJ1-1; maybe TRBD1 (5 bases). CDR1 and CDR2 (germline): LNHDA, SQIVND (reference sequence). CDR3 length: 14 amino acids. The V end lost 7 bases, the J end lost 2 bases, and 14 bases lay between the germline ends.

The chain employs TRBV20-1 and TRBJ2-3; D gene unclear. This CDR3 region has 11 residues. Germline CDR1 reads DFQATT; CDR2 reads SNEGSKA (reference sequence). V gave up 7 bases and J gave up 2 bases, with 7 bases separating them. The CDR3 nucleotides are TGCAGTGGCGAGGCCACAGATACGCAGTATTTT. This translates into CSGEATDTQYF.

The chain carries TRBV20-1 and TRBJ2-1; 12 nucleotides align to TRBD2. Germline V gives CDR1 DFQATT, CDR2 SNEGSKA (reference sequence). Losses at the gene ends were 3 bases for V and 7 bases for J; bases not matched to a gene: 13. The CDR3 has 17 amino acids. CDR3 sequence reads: CSASASELAGGGNEQFF. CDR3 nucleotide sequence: TGCAGTGCTAGCGCGTCGGAACTAGCGGGAGGCGGAAATGAGCAGTTCTTC.

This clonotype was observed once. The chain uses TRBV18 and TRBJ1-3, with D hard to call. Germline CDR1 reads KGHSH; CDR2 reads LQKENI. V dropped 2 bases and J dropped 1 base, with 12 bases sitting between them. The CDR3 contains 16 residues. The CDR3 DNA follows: TGTGCCAGCTCACCAAATCCAGGAGGATCTGGAAACACCATATATTTT. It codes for CASSPNPGGSGNTIYF.

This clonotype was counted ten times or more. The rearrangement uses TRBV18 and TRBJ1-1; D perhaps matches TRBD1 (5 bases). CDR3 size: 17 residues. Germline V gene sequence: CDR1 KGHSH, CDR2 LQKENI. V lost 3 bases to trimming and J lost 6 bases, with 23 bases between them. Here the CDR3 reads CASSPTDLSDINAEAFF. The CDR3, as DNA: TGTGCCAGCTCACCGACAGACCTTTCCGATATTAACGCTGAAGCTTTCTTT.

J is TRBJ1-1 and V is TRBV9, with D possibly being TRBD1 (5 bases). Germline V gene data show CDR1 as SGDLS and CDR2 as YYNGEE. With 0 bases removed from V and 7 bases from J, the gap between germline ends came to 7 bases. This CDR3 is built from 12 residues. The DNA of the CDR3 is TGTGCCAGCAGCGTAGTCGGGGGTGAAGCTTTCTTT. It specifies CASSVVGGEAFF.

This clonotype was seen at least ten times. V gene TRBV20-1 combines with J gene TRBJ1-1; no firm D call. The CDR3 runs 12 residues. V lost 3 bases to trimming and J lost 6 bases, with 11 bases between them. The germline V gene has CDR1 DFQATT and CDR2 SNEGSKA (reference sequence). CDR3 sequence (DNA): TGCAGTGCTAGTGACGTGGGCGCTGAAGCTTTCTTT. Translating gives CSASDVGAEAFF.

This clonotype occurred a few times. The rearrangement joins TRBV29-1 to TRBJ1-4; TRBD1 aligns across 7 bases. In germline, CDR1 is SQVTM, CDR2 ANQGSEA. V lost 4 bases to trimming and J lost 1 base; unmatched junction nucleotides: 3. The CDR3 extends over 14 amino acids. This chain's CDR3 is CSVVRQGTNEKLFF. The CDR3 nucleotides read TGCAGCGTTGTTCGACAGGGAACTAATGAAAAACTGTTTTTT.

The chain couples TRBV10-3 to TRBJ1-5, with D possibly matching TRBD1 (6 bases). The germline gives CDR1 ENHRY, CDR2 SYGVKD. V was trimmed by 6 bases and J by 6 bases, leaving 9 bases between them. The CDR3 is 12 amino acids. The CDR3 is CAISQGTQPQHF. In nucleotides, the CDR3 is TGTGCCATCAGCCAGGGGACTCAGCCCCAGCATTTT.

Written as DNA, the CDR3 is TGCAGCGTTGAAGTACGAGGTGGCTACACCTTC. This encodes CSVEVRGGYTF. The chain has TRBV29-1 and TRBJ1-2, with no clear D. Germline assignment: CDR1 SQVTM and CDR2 ANQGSEA. This CDR3 has 11 amino acids. With 1 base removed from V and 7 bases from J, the gap between germline ends came to 7 bases.

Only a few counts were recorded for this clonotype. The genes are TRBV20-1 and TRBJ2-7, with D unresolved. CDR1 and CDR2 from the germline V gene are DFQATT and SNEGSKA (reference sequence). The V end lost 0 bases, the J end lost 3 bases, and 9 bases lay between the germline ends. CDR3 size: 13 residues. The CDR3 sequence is CSARERKNYEQYF. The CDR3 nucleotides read TGCAGTGCTAGAGAGCGGAAGAACTACGAGCAGTACTTC.

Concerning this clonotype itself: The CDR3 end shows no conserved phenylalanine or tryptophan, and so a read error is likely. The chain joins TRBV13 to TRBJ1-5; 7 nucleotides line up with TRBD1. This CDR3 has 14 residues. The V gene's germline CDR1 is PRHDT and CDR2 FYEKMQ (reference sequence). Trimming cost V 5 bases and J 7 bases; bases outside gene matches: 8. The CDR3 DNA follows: TGTGCCAGCAGCCAAGGACACAGGGGACAGCCCCAGCATCTT. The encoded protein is CASSQGHRGQPQHL.

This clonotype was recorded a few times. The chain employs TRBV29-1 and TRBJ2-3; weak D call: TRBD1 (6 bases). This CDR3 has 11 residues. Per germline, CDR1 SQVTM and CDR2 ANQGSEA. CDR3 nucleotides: TGCGTGACAGGTAGCACAGATACGCAGTATTTT. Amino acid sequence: CVTGSTDTQYF.

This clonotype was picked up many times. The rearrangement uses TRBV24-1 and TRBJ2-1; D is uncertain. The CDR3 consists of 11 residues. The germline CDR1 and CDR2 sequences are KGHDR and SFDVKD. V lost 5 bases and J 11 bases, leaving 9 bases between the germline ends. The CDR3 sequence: CATSGGVKQFF. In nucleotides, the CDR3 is TGTGCCACCAGTGGAGGCGTGAAGCAGTTCTTC.

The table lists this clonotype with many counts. This CDR3 is CASSVGGDTDTQYF. As DNA, the CDR3 is TGTGCCAGCAGTGTGGGGGGGGATACAGATACGCAGTATTTT. The rearrangement uses TRBV6-4 and TRBJ2-3, with 7 bases lining up with TRBD2. CDR1 and CDR2 from the germline V gene are MRHNA and SNTAGT. With 4 bases clipped from V and 3 bases from J, the junction kept 4 bases outside the gene matches. The CDR3 is 14 residues long.

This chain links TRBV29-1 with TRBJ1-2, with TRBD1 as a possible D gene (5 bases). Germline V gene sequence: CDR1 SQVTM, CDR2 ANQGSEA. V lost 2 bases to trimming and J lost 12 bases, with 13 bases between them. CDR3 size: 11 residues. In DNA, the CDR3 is TGCAGCGTTGAATGGGACGCCAGTCACACCTTC. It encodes CSVEWDASHTF.

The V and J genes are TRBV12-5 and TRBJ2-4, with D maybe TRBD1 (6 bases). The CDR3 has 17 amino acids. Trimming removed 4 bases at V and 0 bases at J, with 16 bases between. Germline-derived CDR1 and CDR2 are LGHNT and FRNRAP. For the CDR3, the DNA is TGTGCTAGTGGTTGGTGGACAGCAAATCTAGCCAAAAACATTCAGTACTTC. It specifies CASGWWTANLAKNIQYF. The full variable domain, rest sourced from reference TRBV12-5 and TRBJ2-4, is DARVTQTPRHKVTEMGQEVTMRCQPILGHNTVFWYRQTMMQGLELLAYFRNRAPLDDSGMPKDRFSAEMPDATLATLKIQPSEPRDSAVYFCASGWWTANLAKNIQYFGAGTRLSVL.

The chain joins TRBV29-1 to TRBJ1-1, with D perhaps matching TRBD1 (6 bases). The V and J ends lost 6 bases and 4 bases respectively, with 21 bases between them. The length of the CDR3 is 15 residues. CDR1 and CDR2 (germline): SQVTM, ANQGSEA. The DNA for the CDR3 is TGCAGCGTCCCCAGTACGTGGGGGCAGGGCACTGAAGCTTTCTTT. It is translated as CSVPSTWGQGTEAFF.

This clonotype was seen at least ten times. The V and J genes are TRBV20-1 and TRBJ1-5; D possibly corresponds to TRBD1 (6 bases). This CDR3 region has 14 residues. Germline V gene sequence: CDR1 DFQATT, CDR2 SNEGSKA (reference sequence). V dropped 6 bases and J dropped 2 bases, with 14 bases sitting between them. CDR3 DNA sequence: TGCAGTGCGCACAGGGTCGGTGGCAATCAGCCCCAGCATTTT. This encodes CSAHRVGGNQPQHF.

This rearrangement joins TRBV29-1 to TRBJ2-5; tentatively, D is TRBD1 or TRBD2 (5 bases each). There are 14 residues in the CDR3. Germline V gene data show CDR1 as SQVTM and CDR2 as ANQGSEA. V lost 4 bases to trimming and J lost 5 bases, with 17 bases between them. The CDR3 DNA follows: TGCAGCGTTGTGGGACCGCGACTGGGGGAGACCCAGTACTTC. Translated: CSVVGPRLGETQYF.

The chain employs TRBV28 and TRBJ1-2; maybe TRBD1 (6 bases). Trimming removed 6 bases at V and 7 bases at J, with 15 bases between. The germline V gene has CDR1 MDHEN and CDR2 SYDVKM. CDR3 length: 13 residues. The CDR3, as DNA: TGTGCCAGCAGAGGGGCGGAGGGGGGTGGCTACACCTTC. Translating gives CASRGAEGGGYTF.

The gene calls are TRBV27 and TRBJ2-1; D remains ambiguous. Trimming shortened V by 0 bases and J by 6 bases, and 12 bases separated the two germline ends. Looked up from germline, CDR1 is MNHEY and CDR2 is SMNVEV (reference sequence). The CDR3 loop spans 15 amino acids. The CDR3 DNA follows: TGTGCCAGCAGTTTATCGGAGATTCACGGCAATGAGCAGTTCTTC. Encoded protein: CASSLSEIHGNEQFF.

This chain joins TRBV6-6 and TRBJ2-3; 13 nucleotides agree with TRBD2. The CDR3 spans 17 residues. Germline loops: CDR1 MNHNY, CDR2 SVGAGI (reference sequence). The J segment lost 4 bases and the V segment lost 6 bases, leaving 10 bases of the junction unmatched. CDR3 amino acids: CASSSGTSGKWADTQYF. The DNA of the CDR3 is TGTGCCAGCAGCTCGGGGACTAGCGGGAAGTGGGCAGATACGCAGTATTTT.